The 30 T cell receptor beta chains given below trace back to one sample, sequenced in a study of cytomegalovirus exposure and HLA in healthy donors (dated 2017 in TCRdb). Library preparation was by the immunoSEQ multiplex PCR assay. A mixture of 60 forward primers for TCR Vbeta segments and 13 reverse primers for TCR Jbeta segments was used in the multiplex PCR. TCRdb stores this immuneACCESS table with in-frame sequences only. Part of the clones is absent; in the studies checked, under half of the shortfall reflects unresolved V genes, and no reason is known for the rest. Recorded for this sample are 110,000 or so clones; around 70% of them occurred a single time. The ten largest clones take up 3% to 3.5% of the sample. Sequenced material: PBMCs. The source of these receptors is a man aged 25-40 years in good health and CMV-seronegative.

In DNA, the CDR3 is TGTGCCAGCAGGGGACCGGGACAGGGGGGCCCCCTCCACTTT. This encodes CASRGPGQGGPLHF. The chain uses TRBV6-5 and TRBJ1-6; 11 bases match TRBD1. The V gene end was trimmed by 6 bases and the J gene end by 13 bases; junction bases not matched to a gene: 8. CDR3 length: 14 residues. The germline V gene has CDR1 MNHEY and CDR2 SVGAGI.

The chain has TRBV11-3 and TRBJ2-4; 13 nucleotides align to TRBD2. Germline V CDR1 and CDR2: SGHNT, YENEEA. V was pared by 5 bases and J by 6 bases, with 10 bases of the junction left unmatched. This CDR3 has 17 amino acids. CDR3 nucleotide sequence: TGTGCCAGCAGCCAAGGGACTAGCGGGACAGGGGGAAACATTCAGTACTTC. Translation: CASSQGTSGTGGNIQYF.

This clone came up a few times. The rearrangement uses TRBV11-2 and TRBJ1-3, with 10 bases matching TRBD1. The V and J ends lost 4 bases and 2 bases, in that order; junction bases with no gene match: 11. Per the germline V gene, CDR1 is SGHAT and CDR2 is FQNNGV. This CDR3 is built from 18 residues. CDR3 region: CASSSRLTGGTAGNTIYF. The CDR3 DNA reads TGTGCCAGCAGCTCAAGGCTGACAGGGGGCACTGCTGGAAACACCATATATTTT.

This clone has just a few counts. V usage is TRBV2 and J usage is TRBJ1-6, with 7 nucleotides matching TRBD1. The germline gives CDR1 SNHLY, CDR2 FYNNEI. The ends lost 5 bases at V and 4 bases at J; junction bases unmatched: 8. This CDR3 is 16 amino acids long. The CDR3 region is CASSSRDRYYNSPLHF. The CDR3, as DNA: TGTGCCAGCAGTAGCCGGGACAGATATTATAATTCACCCCTCCACTTT.

This chain uses TRBV4-3 with TRBJ2-6; 7 bases fit TRBD1. The CDR3 has 18 residues. CDR1 and CDR2 (germline): LGHNA, YSLEER. The J segment lost 1 base and the V segment lost 3 bases, leaving 9 bases of the junction unmatched. CDR3: CASSQTRQGGSGANVLTF. DNA of the CDR3: TGCGCCAGCAGCCAGACGCGACAGGGTGGGTCTGGGGCCAACGTCCTGACTTTC.

A single count supports this clone. The gene calls are TRBV28 and TRBJ1-5; D is unresolved. CDR1 and CDR2 (germline): MDHEN, SYDVKM. Trimming cost V 5 bases and J 9 bases, with 11 bases left between them. This CDR3 has 12 residues. CDR3 in amino acids: CASSPQSGPQHF. The CDR3 DNA reads TGTGCCAGCAGTCCTCAGTCTGGGCCCCAGCATTTT.

The gene calls are TRBV4-1 and TRBJ2-2; 12 positions agree with TRBD1. Trimming at V came to 4 bases and at J to 3 bases, leaving 12 bases not matched to a gene. CDR3 length: 19 amino acids. Per germline, CDR1 MGHRA and CDR2 YSYEKL. CDR3 sequence reads: CASSPEWDRGRPDTGELFF. The CDR3 nucleotides read TGCGCCAGCAGCCCAGAATGGGACAGGGGGCGCCCGGACACCGGGGAGCTGTTTTTT.

About this clone: The junction does not match germline at one end; this may be a read error. This chain uses TRBV4-2 with TRBJ2-1, with TRBD2 matching 9 bases. CDR1 LGHNA and CDR2 YNFKEQ come from the germline V gene. This CDR3 contains 15 residues. CDR3 amino acids: CARSPGLASYNEQFF. The CDR3 DNA reads as TGTGCCAGAAGCCCAGGACTAGCGTCCTACAATGAGCAGTTCTTC.

The gene calls are TRBV19 and TRBJ2-7; 8 bases agree with TRBD2. Germline-derived CDR1 and CDR2 are LNHDA and SQIVND (reference sequence). CDR3 length: 13 amino acids. Germline trimming cut 5 bases from V and 3 bases from J; bases unmatched to any gene: 3. CDR3 in amino acids: CASSSRGGYEQYF. The CDR3, as DNA: TGTGCCAGTAGTTCCCGGGGGGGCTACGAGCAGTACTTC.

The genes are TRBV6-6 and TRBJ2-5, with 7 nucleotides matching TRBD1. The CDR3 spans 15 residues. After removal of 0 bases from V and 1 base from J, the junction contained 2 bases not matched to a gene. Per the germline V gene, CDR1 is MNHNY and CDR2 is SVGAGI (reference sequence). CDR3 sequence reads: CASSYSGGGQETQYF. The CDR3 bases are TGTGCCAGCAGTTACTCAGGGGGCGGCCAAGAGACCCAGTACTTC.

This clone was counted between two and nine times. The chain has TRBV7-2 and TRBJ1-2; 7 nucleotides align to TRBD1. V lost 0 bases and J lost 4; bases outside the gene matches: 5. This CDR3 comprises 15 residues. The germline V gene has CDR1 SGHTA and CDR2 FQGNSA. The CDR3 is CASSLATGTVYGYTF. The CDR3 nucleotides are TGTGCCAGCAGCTTAGCGACCGGGACAGTCTATGGCTACACCTTC.

V usage is TRBV29-1 and J usage is TRBJ1-1; D gene uncertain. CDR1 and CDR2 from the germline V gene are SQVTM and ANQGSEA. The CDR3 has 12 amino acids. In DNA, the CDR3 is TGCTTAGCGTGGAATCTGAACACTGAAGCTTTCTTT. This gives the protein CLAWNLNTEAFF.

This clone showed up just a few times. The chain combines TRBV7-8 with TRBJ2-7; TRBD1 aligns across 7 bases. The CDR3 sequence is 13 residues long. Germline trimming cut 3 bases from V and 1 base from J; bases unmatched to any gene: 0. Germline V lookup: CDR1 SGHVS, CDR2 FQNEAQ. CDR3 DNA: TGTGCCAGCAGCTTGGACAGGTCCTACGAGCAGTACTTC. This sequence encodes CASSLDRSYEQYF.

In nucleotides, the CDR3 is TGCGCCAGCAGTAGATTGAACCTCCCCCCTAAAGATACGCAGTATTTT. Its protein product is CASSRLNLPPKDTQYF. The V gene is TRBV5-1, the J gene TRBJ2-3; D is unresolved. V lost 5 bases and J 5 bases, leaving 21 bases between the germline ends. Germline V gene data show CDR1 as SGHRS and CDR2 as YFSETQ. CDR3 size: 16 residues.

This clone was detected only once. The J gene is TRBJ2-2, the V gene TRBV5-1; 12 nucleotides align to TRBD2. CDR3 length: 16 amino acids. Trimming cost V 4 bases and J 5 bases; bases outside gene matches: 6. The germline V gene has CDR1 SGHRS and CDR2 YFSETQ. The CDR3 here is CASSPQTSGRTGELFF. The CDR3 nucleotides are TGCGCCAGCAGCCCCCAGACTAGCGGGAGAACCGGGGAGCTGTTTTTT.

Here the CDR3 DNA reads TGTGCCAGCAGCCTTACCGGACGGGAGGGGGCTGAAGCTTTCTTT. Amino acid sequence: CASSLTGREGAEAFF. The chain combines TRBV9 with TRBJ1-1, with D perhaps TRBD1 (6 bases). The ends were cut back, 4 bases at V and 6 bases at J, with 19 bases in the middle. Germline values: CDR1 SGDLS, CDR2 YYNGEE. The CDR3 sequence is 15 residues long.

This clone has only one observation. The CDR3 here is CASSLASVIPPYEQYF. CDR3 coding DNA: TGCGCCAGCAGCTTGGCCAGCGTTATCCCCCCCTACGAGCAGTACTTC. The chain combines TRBV5-1 with TRBJ2-5; D is ambiguous. The DNA end is a closer match to TRBJ2-7, so the J assignment may be wrong. This CDR3 has 16 amino acids. Germline V gene lookup returns CDR1 SGHRS and CDR2 YFSETQ.

V and J are TRBV4-3 and TRBJ2-5; tentatively, D is TRBD2 (5 bases). CDR3 length equals 15 residues. Trimming took off 4 bases at V and 1 base at J, with 13 bases between the two ends. The germline V gene has CDR1 LGHNA and CDR2 YSLEER. The CDR3 sequence: CASSPRTGPQETQYF. The CDR3 DNA is TGCGCCAGCAGCCCAAGGACTGGGCCCCAAGAGACCCAGTACTTC.

The chain carries TRBV5-1 and TRBJ2-1, with D perhaps TRBD1 (7 bases). V lost 7 bases, J lost 0 bases, and 11 bases lay in between. CDR1 is SGHRS and CDR2 is YFSETQ in the germline V gene. The length of the CDR3 is 14 residues. CDR3 DNA sequence: TGCGCCAGCCTCCAGGGGGGCTCCTACAATGAGCAGTTCTTC. It encodes CASLQGGSYNEQFF.

The V and J genes are TRBV11-3 and TRBJ1-3, with unresolved D. Trimming pared 0 bases from V and 2 bases from J, leaving 8 bases between. This CDR3 is 15 amino acids long. In germline, CDR1 is SGHNT, CDR2 YENEEA. The CDR3 is CASSLEGYTGNTIYF. CDR3 bases: TGTGCCAGCAGCTTAGAGGGCTACACTGGAAACACCATATATTTT. The full variable domain, its missing parts supplied by reference TRBV11-3 and TRBJ1-3, is EAGVVQSPRYKIIEKKQPVAFWCNPISGHNTLYWYLQNLGQGPELLIRYENEEAVDDSQLPKDRFSAERLKGVDSTLKIQPAELGDSAVYLCASSLEGYTGNTIYFGEGSWLTVV.

The V gene is TRBV6-5, the J gene TRBJ2-7; the D gene is possibly TRBD2 (6 bases). Trimming removed 8 bases at V and 9 bases at J, with 14 bases between. Per germline, CDR1 MNHEY and CDR2 SVGAGI. The CDR3 totals 11 residues. CDR3 protein: CASGAGIGQYF. The CDR3 DNA reads TGTGCCAGCGGGGCGGGGATAGGGCAGTACTTC.

This clone was recorded only once. The rearrangement uses TRBV28 and TRBJ2-7, with a weak D call TRBD1 (5 bases). The germline V and J ends were trimmed by 3 bases and 2 bases, with 8 bases remaining between them. From germline, CDR1 is MDHEN and CDR2 SYDVKM. This CDR3 region has 13 residues. CDR3 DNA sequence: TGTGCCAGCAGTTTCAGGGAAACCTACGAGCAGTACTTC. It specifies CASSFRETYEQYF.

The chain is built from TRBV27 and TRBJ2-1; TRBD1 agrees at 8 bases. Per germline, CDR1 MNHEY and CDR2 SMNVEV (reference sequence). Losses at the gene ends were 4 bases for V and 12 bases for J; bases not matched to a gene: 5. The CDR3 consists of 12 residues. CDR3 sequence reads: CASSSLTGVQFF. Written as DNA, the CDR3 is TGTGCCAGCAGTTCCTTGACAGGGGTGCAGTTCTTC.

The genes are TRBV6-6 and TRBJ2-7; no clear D gene. Germline CDR1 reads MNHNY; CDR2 reads SVGAGI (reference sequence). V was trimmed by 6 bases and J by 3 bases, leaving 18 bases between them. The CDR3 length is 15 residues. This CDR3 reads CASSPRPATFYEQYF. The CDR3 DNA follows: TGTGCCAGCAGCCCCAGGCCGGCCACCTTCTACGAGCAGTACTTC.

This rearrangement joins TRBV15 to TRBJ2-5; TRBD2 is a possible D gene (5 bases). The germline V gene has CDR1 LNHNV and CDR2 YYDKDF (reference sequence). The CDR3 loop spans 15 amino acids. Trimming cost V 1 base and J 2 bases, with 11 bases left between them. The CDR3 sequence: CATSRAASRQETQYF. The CDR3 region has the DNA TGTGCCACCAGCAGAGCGGCTAGCCGGCAAGAGACCCAGTACTTC. Full variable domain (outside the CDR3, taken from reference TRBV15 and TRBJ2-5): DAMVIQNPRYQVTQFGKPVTLSCSQTLNHNVMYWYQQKSSQAPKLLFHYYDKDFNNEADTPDNFQSRRPNTSFCFLDIRSPGLGDTAMYLCATSRAASRQETQYFGPGTRLLVL.

This clone was observed a few times. The chain's CDR3 is CAGRTGGKGTEAFF. The CDR3 bases are TGTGCCGGAAGGACAGGGGGTAAGGGCACTGAAGCTTTCTTT. V is TRBV28 and J is TRBJ1-1; TRBD1 agrees at 10 bases. The CDR3 is made up of 14 amino acids. V shed 11 bases, J shed 4 bases, and the junction held 10 bases outside the gene matches. Germline values: CDR1 MDHEN, CDR2 SYDVKM.

The chain carries TRBV11-3 and TRBJ1-2; 12 bases match TRBD1. Per germline, CDR1 SGHNT and CDR2 YENEEA. Trimming took 5 bases from V and 2 from J; bases not matched to a gene: 6. The CDR3 runs 16 residues. CDR3 loop: CASSPPGTGGNYGYTF. The DNA of the CDR3 is TGTGCCAGCAGCCCTCCCGGGACAGGGGGCAACTATGGCTACACCTTC.

The chain combines TRBV18 with TRBJ1-1; 9 bases align to TRBD1. This CDR3 has 14 amino acids. Losses at the gene ends were 4 bases for V and 5 bases for J; bases not matched to a gene: 5. Germline V gene lookup returns CDR1 KGHSH and CDR2 LQKENI. The chain's CDR3 is CASSQGQGGTEAFF. The CDR3 DNA is TGTGCCAGCTCACAGGGACAGGGAGGGACTGAAGCTTTCTTT.

About this clone itself: This sample includes further DNA sequences coding for the same CDR3. The rearrangement links TRBV5-6 to TRBJ1-1; D gene ambiguous. This CDR3 has 12 residues. Germline V gene data show CDR1 as SGHDT and CDR2 as YYEEEE. The V end lost 4 bases, the J end lost 5 bases, and 9 bases lay between the germline ends. CDR3: CASSLRGTEAFF. As DNA, the CDR3 is TGTGCCAGCAGCCTACGCGGGACTGAAGCTTTCTTT. The full variable domain, its missing parts supplied by reference TRBV5-6 and TRBJ1-1, is DAGVTQSPTHLIKTRGQQVTLRCSPKSGHDTVSWYQQALGQGPQFIFQYYEEEERQRGNFPDRFSGHQFPNYSSELNVNALLLGDSALYLCASSLRGTEAFFGQGTRLTVV.

V and J are TRBV9 and TRBJ1-5; D not certain. This CDR3 is built from 15 residues. CDR1 and CDR2 from the germline V gene are SGDLS and YYNGEE. The V gene lost 0 bases and the J gene lost 5 bases, with 12 bases spanning the gap. In DNA form, the CDR3 reads TGTGCCAGCAGCGTAGACCCGGGAGCGGATCAGCCCCAGCATTTT. Translated: CASSVDPGADQPQHF. Complete variable domain (other parts from reference TRBV9 and TRBJ1-5): DSGVTQTPKHLITATGQRVTLRCSPRSGDLSVYWYQQSLDQGLQFLIQYYNGEERAKGNILERFSAQQFPDLHSELNLSSLELGDSALYFCASSVDPGADQPQHFGDGTRLSIL.